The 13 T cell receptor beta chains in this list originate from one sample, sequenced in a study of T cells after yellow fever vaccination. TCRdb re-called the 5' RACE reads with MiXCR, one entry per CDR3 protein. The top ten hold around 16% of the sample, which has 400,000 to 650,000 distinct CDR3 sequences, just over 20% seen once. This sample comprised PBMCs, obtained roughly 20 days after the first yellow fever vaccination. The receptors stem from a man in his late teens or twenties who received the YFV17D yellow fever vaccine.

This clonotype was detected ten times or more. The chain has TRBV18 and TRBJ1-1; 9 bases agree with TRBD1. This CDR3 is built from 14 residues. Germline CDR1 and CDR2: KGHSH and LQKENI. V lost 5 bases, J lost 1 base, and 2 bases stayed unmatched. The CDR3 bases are TGTGCCAGCTCAGGGGGACAGGGGAACACTGAAGCTTTCTTT. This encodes CASSGGQGNTEAFF. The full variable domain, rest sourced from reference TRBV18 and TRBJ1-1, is NAGVMQNPRHLVRRRGQEARLRCSPMKGHSHVYWYRQLPEEGLKFMVYLQKENIIDESGMPKERFSAEFPKEGPSILRIQQVVRGDSAAYFCASSGGQGNTEAFFGQGTRLTVV.

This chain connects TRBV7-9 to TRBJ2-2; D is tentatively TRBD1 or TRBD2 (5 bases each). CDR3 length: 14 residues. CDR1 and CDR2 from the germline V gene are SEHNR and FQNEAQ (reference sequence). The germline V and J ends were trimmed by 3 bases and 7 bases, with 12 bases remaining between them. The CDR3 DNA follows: TGTGCCAGCAGCTTGGCAGGGACGATCGGGGAGCTGTTTTTT. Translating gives CASSLAGTIGELFF.

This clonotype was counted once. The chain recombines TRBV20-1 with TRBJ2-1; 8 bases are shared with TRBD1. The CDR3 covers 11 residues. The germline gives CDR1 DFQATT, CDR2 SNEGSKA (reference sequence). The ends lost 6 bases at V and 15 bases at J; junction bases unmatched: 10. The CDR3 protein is CSARLDRGAFF. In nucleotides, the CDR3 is TGCAGTGCACGACTAGACAGGGGTGCGTTCTTC.

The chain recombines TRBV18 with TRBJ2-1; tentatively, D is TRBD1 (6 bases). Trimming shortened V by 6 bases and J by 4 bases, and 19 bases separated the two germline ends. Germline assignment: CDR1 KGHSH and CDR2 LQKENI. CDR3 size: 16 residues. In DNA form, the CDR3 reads TGTGCCAGCTCCCAGGGGCGGGCTGGTGTTTACAATGAGCAGTTCTTC. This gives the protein CASSQGRAGVYNEQFF.

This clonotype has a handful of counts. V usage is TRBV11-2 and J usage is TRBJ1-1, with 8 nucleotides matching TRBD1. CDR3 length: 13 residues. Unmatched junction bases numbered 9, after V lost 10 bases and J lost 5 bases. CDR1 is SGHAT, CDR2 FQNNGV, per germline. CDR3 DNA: TGTGCCACCAAGCGAACAGGGGGAACTGAAGCTTTCTTT. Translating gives CATKRTGGTEAFF.

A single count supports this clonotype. The CDR3 region is CASSLWTTTDTQYF. The CDR3 DNA reads TGTGCCAGCAGCTTATGGACAACCACAGATACGCAGTATTTT. The J gene is TRBJ2-3, the V gene TRBV7-9; a weak D match, TRBD1 (5 bases). There are 14 residues in the CDR3. Germline loops: CDR1 SEHNR, CDR2 FQNEAQ (reference sequence). The ends were cut back, 2 bases at V and 2 bases at J, with 8 bases in the middle.

CDR3 region: CASSSSRYDIYEQYF. The CDR3 coding sequence is TGTGCCAGCAGCTCCTCTAGATACGACATCTACGAGCAGTACTTC. This rearrangement joins TRBV7-9 to TRBJ2-7; D ambiguous. The CDR3 consists of 15 residues. V shed 4 bases and J shed 3 bases, with 16 bases lying between them. Germline V CDR1 and CDR2: SEHNR, FQNEAQ (reference sequence).

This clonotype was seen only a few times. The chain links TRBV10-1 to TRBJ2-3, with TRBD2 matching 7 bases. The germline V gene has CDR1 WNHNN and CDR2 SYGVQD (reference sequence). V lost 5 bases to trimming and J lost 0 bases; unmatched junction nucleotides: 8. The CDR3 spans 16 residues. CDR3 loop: CASSCKLAASTDTQYF. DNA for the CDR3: TGCGCCAGCAGTTGCAAGCTAGCGGCTAGCACAGATACGCAGTATTTT.

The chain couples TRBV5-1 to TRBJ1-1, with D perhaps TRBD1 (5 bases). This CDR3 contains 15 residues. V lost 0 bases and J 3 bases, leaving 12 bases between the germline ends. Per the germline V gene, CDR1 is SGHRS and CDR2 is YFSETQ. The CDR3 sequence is CASSLAGARDTEAFF. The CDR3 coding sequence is TGCGCCAGCAGCTTGGCTGGGGCGCGGGACACTGAAGCTTTCTTT.

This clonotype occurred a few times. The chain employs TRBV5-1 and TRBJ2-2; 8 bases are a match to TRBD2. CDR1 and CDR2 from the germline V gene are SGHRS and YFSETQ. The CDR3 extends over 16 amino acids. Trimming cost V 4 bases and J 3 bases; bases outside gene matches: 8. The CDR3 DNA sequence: TGCGCCAGCAGCCGCCCAGTAGCGGGGCACACCGGGGAGCTGTTTTTT. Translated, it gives CASSRPVAGHTGELFF.

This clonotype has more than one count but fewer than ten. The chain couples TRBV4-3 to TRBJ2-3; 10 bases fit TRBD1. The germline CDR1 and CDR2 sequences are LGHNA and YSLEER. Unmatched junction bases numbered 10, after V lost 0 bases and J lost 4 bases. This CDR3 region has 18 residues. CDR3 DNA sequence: TGCGCCAGCAGCCAAGATCCCCGGGACAGGGGATTTCCAGATACGCAGTATTTT. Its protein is CASSQDPRDRGFPDTQYF.

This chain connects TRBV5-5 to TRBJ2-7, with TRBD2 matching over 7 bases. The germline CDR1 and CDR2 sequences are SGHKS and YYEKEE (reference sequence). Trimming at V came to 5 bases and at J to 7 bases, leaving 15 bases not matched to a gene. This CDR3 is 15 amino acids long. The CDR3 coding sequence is TGTGCCAGCAGTCGTGGACTAGGGCCCTCGGAGGAGCAGTACTTC. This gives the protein CASSRGLGPSEEQYF. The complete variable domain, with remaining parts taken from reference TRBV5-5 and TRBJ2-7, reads DAGVTQSPTHLIKTRGQQVTLRCSPISGHKSVSWYQQVLGQGPQFIFQYYEKEERGRGNFPDRFSARQFPNYSSELNVNALLLGDSALYLCASSRGLGPSEEQYFGPGTRLTVT.

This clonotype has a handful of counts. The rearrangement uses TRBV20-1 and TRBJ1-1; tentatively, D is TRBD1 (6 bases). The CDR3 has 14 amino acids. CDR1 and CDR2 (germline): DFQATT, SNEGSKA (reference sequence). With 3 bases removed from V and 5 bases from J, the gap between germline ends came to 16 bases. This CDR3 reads CSARPEGGRTEAFF. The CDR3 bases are TGCAGTGCTAGGCCTGAGGGGGGGCGGACTGAAGCTTTCTTT.